The present T cell receptor beta chain was sequenced within a study of cytomegalovirus exposure and HLA in healthy donors. About the study: An analysis done earlier identified about 120 million unique TCR beta sequences from about 179 million T cells.

Healthy bone marrow donors made up the cohort. The PCR used 60 Vbeta and 13 Jbeta primers. Profiling relied on immunoSEQ multiplex PCR, and the TCRdb table lists in-frame clones only, not all of them. This sample has a few hundred thousand clones, with around 89% found just once. V was trimmed by 5 bases and J by 3 bases, leaving 17 bases between them. Germline CDR1 SGHVS, CDR2 FQNEAQ. The CDR3 runs to 15 residues. The clonotype originates from a woman aged 18 to 35 in good health and CMV-seronegative. The chain joins TRBV7-8 to TRBJ2-7; perhaps TRBD2 as D (6 bases). Input material: PBMCs. The CDR3 region has the DNA TGTGCCAGCAGCCCCGCCCGGGGGACTGGCTACGAGCAGTACTTC. Its translation: CASSPARGTGYEQYF.